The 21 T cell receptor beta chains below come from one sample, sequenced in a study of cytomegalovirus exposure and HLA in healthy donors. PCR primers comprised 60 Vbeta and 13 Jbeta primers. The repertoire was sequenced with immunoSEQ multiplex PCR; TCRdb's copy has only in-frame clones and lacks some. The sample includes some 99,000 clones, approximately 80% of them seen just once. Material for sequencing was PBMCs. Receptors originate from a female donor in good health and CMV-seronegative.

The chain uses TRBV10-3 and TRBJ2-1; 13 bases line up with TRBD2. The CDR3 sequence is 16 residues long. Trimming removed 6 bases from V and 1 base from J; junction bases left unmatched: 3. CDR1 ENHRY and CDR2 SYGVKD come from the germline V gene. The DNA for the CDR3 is TGTGCCATCAGCCCGGGACTAGCGGGGTCCTACAATGAGCAGTTCTTC. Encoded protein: CAISPGLAGSYNEQFF.

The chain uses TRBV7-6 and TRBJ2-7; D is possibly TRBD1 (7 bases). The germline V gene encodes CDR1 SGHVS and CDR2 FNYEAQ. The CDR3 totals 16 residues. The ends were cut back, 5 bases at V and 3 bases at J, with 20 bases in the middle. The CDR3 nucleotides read TGTGCCAGCAGCCCAAAACAGGGGAGGCGGCGCTACGAGCAGTACTTC. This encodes CASSPKQGRRRYEQYF.

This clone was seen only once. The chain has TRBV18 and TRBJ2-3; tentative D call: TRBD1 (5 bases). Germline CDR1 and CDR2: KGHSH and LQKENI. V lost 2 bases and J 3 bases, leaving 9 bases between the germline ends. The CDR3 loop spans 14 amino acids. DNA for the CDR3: TGTGCCAGCTCACCAGGGTCAGGGACAGATACGCAGTATTTT. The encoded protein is CASSPGSGTDTQYF.

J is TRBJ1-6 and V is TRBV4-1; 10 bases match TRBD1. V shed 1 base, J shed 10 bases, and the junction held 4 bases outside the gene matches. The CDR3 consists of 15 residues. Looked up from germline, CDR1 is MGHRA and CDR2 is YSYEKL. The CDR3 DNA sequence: TGCGCCAGCAGCCAAGTTCGGGACAGGGGATCACCCCTCCACTTT. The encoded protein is CASSQVRDRGSPLHF.

CDR3 residues: CASRGLASRGNEQFF. For the CDR3, the DNA is TGTGCCAGCAGGGGACTAGCCTCTCGAGGCAATGAGCAGTTCTTC. The chain couples TRBV2 to TRBJ2-1; 9 bases align to TRBD2. The V segment lost 6 bases and the J segment 6 bases; nucleotides outside the gene matches: 9. This CDR3 is built from 15 residues. Germline CDR1 and CDR2: SNHLY and FYNNEI.

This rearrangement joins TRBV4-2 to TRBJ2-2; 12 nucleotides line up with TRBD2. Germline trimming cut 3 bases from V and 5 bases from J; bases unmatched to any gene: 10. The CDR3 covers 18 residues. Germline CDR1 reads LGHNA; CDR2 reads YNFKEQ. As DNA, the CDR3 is TGTGCCAGCAGCCAGCATGAGACTAGCGGGAGTGGGACCGGGGAGCTGTTTTTT. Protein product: CASSQHETSGSGTGELFF.

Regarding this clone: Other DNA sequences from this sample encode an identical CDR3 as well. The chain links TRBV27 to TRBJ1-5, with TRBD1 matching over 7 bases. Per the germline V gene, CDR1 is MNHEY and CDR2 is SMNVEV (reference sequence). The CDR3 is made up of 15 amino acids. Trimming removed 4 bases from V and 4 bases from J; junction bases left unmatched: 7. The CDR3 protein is CASSSLDRDNQPQHF. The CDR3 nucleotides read TGTGCCAGCAGTTCTCTCGACAGGGATAATCAGCCCCAGCATTTT.

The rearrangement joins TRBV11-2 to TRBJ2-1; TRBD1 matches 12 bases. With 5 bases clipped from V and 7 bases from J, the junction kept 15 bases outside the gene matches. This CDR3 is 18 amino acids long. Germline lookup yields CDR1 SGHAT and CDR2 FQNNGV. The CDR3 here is CASSGRDRGPRFRNEQFF. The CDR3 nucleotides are TGTGCCAGCAGCGGCCGGGACAGGGGGCCCCGGTTTAGAAATGAGCAGTTCTTC.

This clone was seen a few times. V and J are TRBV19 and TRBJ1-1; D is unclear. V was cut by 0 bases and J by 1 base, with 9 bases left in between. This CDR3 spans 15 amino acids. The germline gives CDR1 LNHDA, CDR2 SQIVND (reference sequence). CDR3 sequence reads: CASSIDGRGNTEAFF. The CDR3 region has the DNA TGTGCCAGTAGTATAGATGGTCGGGGGAACACTGAAGCTTTCTTT.

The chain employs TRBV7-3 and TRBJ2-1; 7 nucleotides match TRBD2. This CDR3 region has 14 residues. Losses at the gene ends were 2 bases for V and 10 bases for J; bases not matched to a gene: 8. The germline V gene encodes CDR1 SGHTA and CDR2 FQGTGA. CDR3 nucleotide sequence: TGTGCCAGCAGCTTATCCGCAGCGGGGTGGGAGCAGTTCTTC. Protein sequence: CASSLSAAGWEQFF.

The DNA of the CDR3 is TGTGCCAGCAGTTACGGGGCAAAGATGAAAGCTTTCTTT. Translating gives CASSYGAKMKAFF. This sequence joins TRBV6-6 and TRBJ1-1, with D possibly matching TRBD1 (5 bases). Germline loops: CDR1 MNHNY, CDR2 SVGAGI (reference sequence). The CDR3 spans 13 residues. Trimming cost V 2 bases and J 9 bases, with 13 bases left between them.

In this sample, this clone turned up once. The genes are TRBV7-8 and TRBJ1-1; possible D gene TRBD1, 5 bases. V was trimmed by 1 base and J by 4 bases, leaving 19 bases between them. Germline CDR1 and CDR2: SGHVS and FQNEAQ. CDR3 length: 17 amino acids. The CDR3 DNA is TGTGCCAGCAGCTTAGTCTATAGTGACCTTGGGGCCACTGAAGCTTTCTTT. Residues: CASSLVYSDLGATEAFF.

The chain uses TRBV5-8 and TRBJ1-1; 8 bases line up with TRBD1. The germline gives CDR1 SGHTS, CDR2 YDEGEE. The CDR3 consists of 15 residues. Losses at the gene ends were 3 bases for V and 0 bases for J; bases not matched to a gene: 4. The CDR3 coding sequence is TGTGCCAGCAGCTCGGGACAGGAGGTGAACACTGAAGCTTTCTTT. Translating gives CASSSGQEVNTEAFF.

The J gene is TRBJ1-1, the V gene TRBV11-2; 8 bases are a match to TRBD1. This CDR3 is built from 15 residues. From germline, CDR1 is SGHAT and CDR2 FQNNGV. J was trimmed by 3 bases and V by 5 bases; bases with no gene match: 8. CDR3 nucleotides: TGTGCCAGCAGCAAATCCCGACAGGGGCACACTGAAGCTTTCTTT. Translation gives CASSKSRQGHTEAFF.

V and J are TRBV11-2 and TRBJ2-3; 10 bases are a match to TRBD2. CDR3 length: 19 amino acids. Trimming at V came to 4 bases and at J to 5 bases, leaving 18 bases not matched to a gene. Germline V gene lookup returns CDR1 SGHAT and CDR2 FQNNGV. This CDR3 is CASSSLRWGLANFRDTQYF. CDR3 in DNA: TGTGCCAGCAGCTCCCTGCGGTGGGGACTAGCGAATTTCAGAGATACGCAGTATTTT.

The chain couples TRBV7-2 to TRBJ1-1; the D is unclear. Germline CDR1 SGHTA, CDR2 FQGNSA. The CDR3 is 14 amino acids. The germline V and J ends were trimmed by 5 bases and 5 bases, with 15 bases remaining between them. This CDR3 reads CASSPIGVVTEAFF. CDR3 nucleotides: TGTGCCAGCAGCCCAATCGGGGTGGTGACTGAAGCTTTCTTT.

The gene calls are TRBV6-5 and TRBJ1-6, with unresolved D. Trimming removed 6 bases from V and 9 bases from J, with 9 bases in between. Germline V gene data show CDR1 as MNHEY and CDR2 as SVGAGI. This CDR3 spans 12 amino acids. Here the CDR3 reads CASSPTGSPLHF. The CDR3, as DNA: TGTGCCAGCAGCCCCACCGGTTCACCCCTCCACTTT.

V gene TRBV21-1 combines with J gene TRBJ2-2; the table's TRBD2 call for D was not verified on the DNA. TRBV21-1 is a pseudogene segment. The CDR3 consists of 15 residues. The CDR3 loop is CASRSGTSGTGELFF. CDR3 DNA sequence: TGTGCCAGCAGGTCCGGGACTAGCGGCACCGGGGAGCTGTTTTTT.

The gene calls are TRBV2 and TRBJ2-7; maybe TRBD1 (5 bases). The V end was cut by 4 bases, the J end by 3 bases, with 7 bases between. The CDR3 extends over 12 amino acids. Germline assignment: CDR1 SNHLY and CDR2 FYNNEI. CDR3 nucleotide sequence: TGTGCCAGCAGTGTAGGGGTCTACGAGCAGTACTTC. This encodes CASSVGVYEQYF.

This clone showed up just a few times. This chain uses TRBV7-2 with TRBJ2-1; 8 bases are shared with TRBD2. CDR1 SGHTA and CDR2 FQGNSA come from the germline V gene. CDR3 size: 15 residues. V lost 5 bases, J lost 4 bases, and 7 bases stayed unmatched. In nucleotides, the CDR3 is TGTGCCAGCAGCAAGGGGGGGACTAGTTACAATGAGCAGTTCTTC. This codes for CASSKGGTSYNEQFF.

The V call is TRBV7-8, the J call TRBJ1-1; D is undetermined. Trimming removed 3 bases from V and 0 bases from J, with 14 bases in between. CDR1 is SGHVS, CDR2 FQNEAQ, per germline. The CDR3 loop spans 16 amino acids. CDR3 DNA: TGTGCCAGCAGCTTTAACAAGGAGTACATGAACACTGAAGCTTTCTTT. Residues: CASSFNKEYMNTEAFF.